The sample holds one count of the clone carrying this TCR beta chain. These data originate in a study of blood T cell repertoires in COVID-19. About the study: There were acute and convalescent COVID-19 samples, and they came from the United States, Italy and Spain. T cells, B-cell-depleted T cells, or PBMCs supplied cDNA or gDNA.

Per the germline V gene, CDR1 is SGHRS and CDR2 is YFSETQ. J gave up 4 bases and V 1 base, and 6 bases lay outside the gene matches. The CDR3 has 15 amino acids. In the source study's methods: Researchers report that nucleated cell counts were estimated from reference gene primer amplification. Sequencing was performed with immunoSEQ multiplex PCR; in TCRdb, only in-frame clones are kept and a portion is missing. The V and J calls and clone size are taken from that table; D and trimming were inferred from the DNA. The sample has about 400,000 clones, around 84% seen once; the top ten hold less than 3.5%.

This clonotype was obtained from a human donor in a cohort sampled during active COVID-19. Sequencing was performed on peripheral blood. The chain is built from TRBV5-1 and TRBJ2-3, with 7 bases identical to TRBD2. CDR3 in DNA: TGCGCCAGCAGCTTGAGCGGGGAAGGAGCAGATACGCAGTATTTT. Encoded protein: CASSLSGEGADTQYF.